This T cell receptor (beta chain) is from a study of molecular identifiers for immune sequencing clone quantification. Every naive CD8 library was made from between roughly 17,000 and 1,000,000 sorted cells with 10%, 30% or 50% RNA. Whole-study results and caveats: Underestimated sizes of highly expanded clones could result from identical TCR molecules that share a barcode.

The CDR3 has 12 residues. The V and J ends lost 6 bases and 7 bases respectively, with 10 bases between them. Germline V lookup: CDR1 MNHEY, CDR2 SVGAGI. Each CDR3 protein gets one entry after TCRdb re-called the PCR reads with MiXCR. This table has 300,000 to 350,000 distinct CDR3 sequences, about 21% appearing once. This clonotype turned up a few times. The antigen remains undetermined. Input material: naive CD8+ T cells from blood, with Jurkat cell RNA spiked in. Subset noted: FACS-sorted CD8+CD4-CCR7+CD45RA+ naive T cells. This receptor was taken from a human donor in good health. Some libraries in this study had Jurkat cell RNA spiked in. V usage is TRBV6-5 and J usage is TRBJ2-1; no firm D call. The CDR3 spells CASRIGANEQFF. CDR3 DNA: TGTGCCAGCAGAATAGGAGCAAATGAGCAGTTCTTC.